This TCR beta chain emerged from a study of shared clonotypes between healthy human individuals. There are a few counts of this clone. What it binds is not known. For unsorted PBMC, around 280 ng DNA per replicate equaled tens of thousands of T cell genomes. TCRdb's table, derived via immunoSEQ multiplex PCR, lists solely in-frame clones and lacks some. The profile covers 400,000 to 600,000 clones, with around 79% appearing a single time and around 13% taken by the ten largest. Regarding the study as a whole: Owing to a small donor count, the genetic and exposure-history diversity represented was limited.

The unsorted samples took tens of millions of PBMCs to get genomic DNA. The germline CDR1 and CDR2 sequences are MNHNY and SVGAGI (reference sequence). The CDR3 runs 16 residues. The germline V and J ends were trimmed by 6 bases and 3 bases, with 18 bases remaining between them. The chain couples TRBV6-6 to TRBJ2-1; TRBD1 or TRBD2 may be the D gene (5 bases each). The specimen was PBMCs. The receptor was derived from a woman aged 40 to 50 in good health. Some clones in this sample may be carry-over from other donors' samples. CDR3 sequence: CASSLTGTQFYNEQFF. As DNA, the CDR3 is TGTGCCAGCAGCTTAACCGGGACCCAATTCTACAATGAGCAGTTCTTC.